The present TCR beta chain was sequenced within a study of human T cells and chemical hapten exposure. This CDR3 region has 13 residues. Trimming removed 3 bases from V and 3 bases from J; junction bases left unmatched: 3. Germline V gives CDR1 DFQATT, CDR2 SNEGSKA (reference sequence). Time point noted: pre-sensitization, week 0. Treatment reported: therapeutic diphenylcyclopropenone sensitization with weekly scalp DPC. Researchers sampled blood before each patch test went on. One entry per CDR3 protein, called by TCRdb with MiXCR from the RACE reads. The sample consists of approximately 320,000 distinct CDR3 sequences, 5.5% of them appearing once.

J is TRBJ2-5 and V is TRBV20-1; the match to TRBD2 covers 8 bases. Sample: whole blood, taken in connection with sensitization to the hapten diphenylcyclopropenone (DPC). The receptor's source is a woman younger than 30 with alopecia areata. Some clones in this sample may be carry-over from other donors' samples. CDR3 protein: CSARIAGKETQYF. Written as DNA, the CDR3 is TGCAGTGCTAGGATAGCGGGAAAAGAGACCCAGTACTTC.